One T cell receptor beta chain is described in this entry. Its antigen remains unknown. The CDR3 consists of 11 residues. Germline V gene sequence: CDR1 SNHLY, CDR2 FYNNEI. Repertoires were generated with immunoSEQ multiplex PCR, while TCRdb's copy carries only in-frame clones and drops some. This table has approximately 81,000 clones, roughly 87% appearing once. This sample stems from a study of graft-versus-host responses after intestinal transplantation. In the study overall: All recipients got anti-thymocyte globulin induction, then tacrolimus and steroids for approximately three years.

Regarding the study as a whole: Analysis identified GvH clones in recipient marrow, with some appearing first in ileum or blood. Graft-donor T cell macrochimerism coincided with high graft-versus-host to host-versus-graft clonal ratios in allografts.

The sample consisted of unstimulated CD8+ T cells sorted from spleen or lymph node cells, taken before transplant. This sequence joins TRBV2 and TRBJ2-5; D tentatively fits TRBD1 or TRBD2 (5 bases each). Judging by the DNA end, TRBJ2-7 fits better; the J call may be wrong. The clonotype originates from a human donor who was the organ donor for an intestinal transplant. CDR3 region: CASSGGYEQYF. CDR3 nucleotide sequence: TGTGCCAGCAGTGGGGGGTACGAGCAGTACTTC.